This T cell receptor beta chain was captured in a study of shared clonotypes between healthy human individuals. Germline V CDR1 and CDR2: SGHRS, YFSETQ. CDR3 length equals 14 residues. Trimming took off 4 bases at V and 6 bases at J, with 16 bases between the two ends. Evenly divided among several immunoSEQ plates was the genomic DNA of each subset. Libraries were prepared by immunoSEQ multiplex PCR; TCRdb keeps only in-frame clonotypes and omits some of them. The sample records fewer than 400,000 clones, 74% being singletons. Study-level findings and limits: Naive CD4 clonotypes were shared across several donors at around 5.4%.

Details on this clone: Its antigen is unknown.

The chain recombines TRBV5-1 with TRBJ1-1, with a tentative D call TRBD1 (5 bases). This TCR was sampled from a man under 40 in good health. Sequencing used memory CD4+ T cells sorted from blood. Subset of the sample: CD45RA-negative fraction. The CDR3 region is CASSTSLGVPEAFF. The CDR3 DNA sequence: TGCGCCAGCAGCACCTCCCTGGGGGTCCCTGAAGCTTTCTTT.